Below, one T cell receptor beta chain is given with its context. The record originates from a study of blood T cell repertoires in COVID-19. Study in general: The cDNA or gDNA used as material had been derived from T cells, B-cell-depleted T cells, or PBMCs.

The CDR3 is made up of 14 amino acids. CDR1 and CDR2 from the germline V gene are MNHEY and SMNVEV (reference sequence). Trimming cost V 6 bases and J 1 base; bases outside gene matches: 4. Clones were read by immunoSEQ multiplex PCR, and TCRdb kept only the in-frame ones, dropping some. The data contain some 120,000 clones, around nine tenths of them seen just once; the ten biggest clones take up approximately 8.1%. The rearrangement uses TRBV27 and TRBJ2-3; 7 positions match TRBD2. This TCR was sampled from a man in his forties or fifties with acute or convalescent COVID-19. The material sequenced was peripheral blood. The CDR3: CASRPLAGTDTQYF. The CDR3 bases are TGTGCCAGCAGACCTCTAGCGGGCACAGATACGCAGTATTTT.